The clone carrying this TCR beta chain was recorded a few times. The data originate from a study of blood T cell repertoires in COVID-19. Under the authors' procedure: Amplifying reference gene primers gave estimates of nucleated cell counts. Repertoires were generated with immunoSEQ multiplex PCR, while TCRdb's copy carries only in-frame clones and drops some. D and trimming were read from the DNA, whereas the V and J calls and clone size are those reported in that table. The sample holds roughly 400,000 clones, about 88% seen once. The V end lost 7 bases, the J end lost 3 bases, and 15 bases lay between the germline ends. Germline V gene lookup returns CDR1 SNHLY and CDR2 FYNNEI. CDR3 size: 14 residues. Individuals drawn from 24 US areas were about 18 to 100 years old. Assignment of participants to cohorts was predicated upon participant-reported clinical history.

This chain links TRBV2 with TRBJ1-1; no definite D call. This receptor was taken from a woman aged 18-29 years who had been exposed to COVID-19. Material: PBMCs or T cells enriched from blood (not recorded which). The CDR3 loop is CASIYGRGDTEAFF. The CDR3 nucleotides are TGTGCCAGCATATATGGACGGGGAGACACTGAAGCTTTCTTT.